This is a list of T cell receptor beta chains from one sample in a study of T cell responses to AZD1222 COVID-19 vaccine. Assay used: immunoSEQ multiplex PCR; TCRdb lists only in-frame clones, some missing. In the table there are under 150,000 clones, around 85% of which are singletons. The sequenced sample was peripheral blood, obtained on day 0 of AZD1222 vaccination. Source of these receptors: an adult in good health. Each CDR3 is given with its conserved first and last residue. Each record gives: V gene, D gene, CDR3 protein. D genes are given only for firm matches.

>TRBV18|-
CASSPPKGLTGNTIYF
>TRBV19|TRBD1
CASSMRAVGQGLSGANVLTF
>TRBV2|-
CASRGSQAAEKLFF
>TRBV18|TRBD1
CASSQGQGYGYTF
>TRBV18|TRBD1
CASSPPGGQGGQPQHF
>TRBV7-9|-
CASSPIRNYGYTF
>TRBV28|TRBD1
CASSGPGQYTEAFF
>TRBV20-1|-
CSASRATPNYGYTF
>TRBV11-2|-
CASSLGFSAKQFF
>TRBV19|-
CASSIQGWSTEAFF
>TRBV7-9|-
CASSFFSGYGYTF
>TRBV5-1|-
CASSLTTNYGYTF
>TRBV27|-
CASSFNTGELFF
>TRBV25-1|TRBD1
CASSTGAGGYTF
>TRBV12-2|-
CASRLAGGRSSPGNTIYF
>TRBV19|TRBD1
CASLPTGGTEAFF
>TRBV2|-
CASSERSAPNQPQHF
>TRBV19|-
CASSIEDGRGLEQYF
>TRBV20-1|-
CSARPHTGYTF
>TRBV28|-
CASSGKGDRPQHF
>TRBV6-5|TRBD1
CASNDRAGGNQPQHF
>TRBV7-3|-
CASSLSGQGNTEAFF
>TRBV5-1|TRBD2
CASSSLAGGFTDTQYF
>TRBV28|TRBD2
CASKPREVAAYEQYF
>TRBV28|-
CASEYAGSSGNTIYF
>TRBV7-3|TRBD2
CASSPRLAGGNEQFF
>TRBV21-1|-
CASSAIHGGELFF
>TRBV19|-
CASSIDKYQPQHF
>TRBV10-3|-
CAISAQGKQNIQYF
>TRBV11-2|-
CASSTLPLGGPGYEQYF
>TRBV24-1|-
CATSDRWGYTF
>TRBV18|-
CASSPGLTPNTEAFF
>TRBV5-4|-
CASSLADTGELFF
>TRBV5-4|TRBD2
CASSSPGTSGSPYEQYF